A selection of T cell receptor beta chains follows, all from one sample in a study of human T cells and chemical hapten exposure. TCRdb reanalysed the RACE reads using MiXCR and keeps one entry per CDR3 protein. The sample comprises approximately 400,000 distinct CDR3 sequences, 4.5% to 5.5% of which are singletons, and roughly 2.6% rests with the top ten. This specimen was whole blood, taken in connection with sensitization to the hapten diphenylcyclopropenone (DPC). Every receptor here comes from a woman aged 50 to 65 with alopecia areata. Some clones in this sample may be carry-over from other donors' samples. Both conserved end residues are part of each CDR3. D genes are given only for firm matches. A row's size may be missing; if present it is once, few, many or a size class.

length | J | size | V | D | CDR3 | DNA
14 | TRBJ2-5 | NA | TRBV10-3 | NA | CAISDPGPQETQYF | TGTGCCATATCGGACCCGGGACCCCAAGAGACCCAGTACTTC
18 | TRBJ2-1 | NA | TRBV7-8 | TRBD1 | CASRASRFRDRVDNEQFF | TGTGCCAGCAGGGCCTCTCGGTTCCGGGACAGGGTGGACAATGAGCAGTTCTTC
12 | TRBJ1-5 | many | TRBV15 | NA | CATSRADQPQHF | TGTGCCACCAGCAGAGCCGACCAGCCCCAGCATTTT
14 | TRBJ1-1 | few | TRBV11-3 | TRBD1 | CASSPRTGMDEAFF | TGTGCCAGCAGCCCCCGGACAGGGATGGATGAAGCTTTCTTT
15 | TRBJ2-1 | few | TRBV27 | NA | CASTRVGSSYNEQFF | TGTGCCAGCACCAGGGTGGGGAGCTCCTACAATGAGCAGTTCTTC
15 | TRBJ2-1 | many | TRBV27 | TRBD2 | CASSSSGGLNNEQFF | TGTGCCAGCAGTTCGAGCGGGGGGCTAAACAATGAGCAGTTCTTC
14 | TRBJ2-7 | many | TRBV28 | NA | CASTPGGTLPEQYF | TGTGCCAGCACCCCGGGCGGTACCTTACCCGAGCAGTACTTC
12 | TRBJ2-7 | many | TRBV6-6 | TRBD1 | CAAYRQGSEQYF | TGTGCCGCCTACAGACAGGGGAGCGAGCAGTACTTC
14 | TRBJ1-6 | NA | TRBV6-5 | NA | CASSLHPPGSPLHF | TGTGCCAGCAGTTTGCATCCGCCCGGATCACCCCTCCACTTT
13 | TRBJ2-7 | many | TRBV29-1 | TRBD2 | CSVGGYPDYEQYF | TGCAGCGTGGGGGGGTATCCCGACTACGAGCAGTACTTC
12 | TRBJ2-7 | many | TRBV20-1 | TRBD1 | CSGVRGSNEQYF | TGCAGTGGGGTCAGGGGGTCGAACGAGCAGTACTTC
14 | TRBJ2-3 | many | TRBV24-1 | TRBD1 | CATSDGRGRDTQYF | TGTGCCACCAGTGACGGCAGGGGGAGAGATACGCAGTATTTT
14 | TRBJ2-3 | few | TRBV29-1 | TRBD2 | CSAGTSGGTDTQYF | TGCAGCGCCGGGACTAGCGGGGGGACAGATACGCAGTATTTT
13 | TRBJ2-1 | few | TRBV19 | NA | CASSISSYNEQFF | TGTGCCAGTAGTATCAGTTCATACAATGAGCAGTTCTTC
11 | TRBJ2-1 | many | TRBV6-5 | NA | CASSYGAEQFF | TGTGCCAGCAGTTACGGGGCAGAGCAGTTCTTC
16 | TRBJ2-3 | many | TRBV27 | TRBD2 | CASSLGSSGSSDTQYF | TGTGCCAGCAGCCTAGGGTCGAGCGGGAGTTCCGATACGCAGTATTTT
13 | TRBJ2-7 | many | TRBV11-3 | TRBD2 | CASARGSTYEQYF | TGTGCCAGCGCGCGGGGGAGCACCTACGAGCAGTACTTC
11 | TRBJ2-7 | many | TRBV28 | NA | CASSSPREQYF | TGTGCCAGCAGTTCCCCCCGGGAGCAGTACTTC
16 | TRBJ1-5 | few | TRBV4-1 | TRBD1 | CASSASQGARNQPQHF | TGCGCCAGCAGCGCAAGTCAGGGGGCCCGCAATCAGCCCCAGCATTTT
16 | TRBJ1-5 | many | TRBV7-8 | NA | CASSRRLSVSNQPQHF | TGTGCCAGCAGTCGCAGGTTATCCGTGAGCAATCAGCCCCAGCATTTT
17 | TRBJ2-1 | NA | TRBV6-6 | NA | CASSYQGGQTTYNEQFF | TGTGCCAGCAGTTACCAAGGCGGGCAGACTACCTACAATGAGCAGTTCTTC
16 | TRBJ2-3 | many | TRBV20-1 | TRBD2 | CSAPRLAGESTDTQYF | TGCAGTGCTCCCCGACTAGCGGGGGAGAGCACAGATACGCAGTATTTT
14 | TRBJ1-5 | NA | TRBV7-9 | NA | CASSLANGDQPQHF | TGTGCCAGCAGCTTAGCGAATGGGGATCAGCCCCAGCATTTT
17 | TRBJ2-2 | NA | TRBV11-3 | TRBD1 | CASSRGTGGIVPGELFF | TGTGCCAGCAGCCGGGGCACAGGGGGCATAGTCCCCGGGGAGCTGTTTTTT
13 | TRBJ2-5 | many | TRBV27 | NA | CASRGILQETQYF | TGTGCCAGCAGGGGGATATTACAAGAGACCCAGTACTTC
12 | TRBJ2-5 | few | TRBV6-2/TRBV6-3 | TRBD1 | CATGQVQETQYF | TGTGCCACCGGACAGGTACAAGAGACCCAGTACTTC
14 | TRBJ1-2 | NA | TRBV5-4 | NA | CASSLEGVSYGYTF | TGTGCCAGCAGCCTCGAGGGGGTATCCTATGGCTACACCTTC
17 | TRBJ2-3 | NA | TRBV5-6 | NA | CASSFSVAPVSTDTQYF | TGTGCCAGCAGTTTTAGTGTTGCGCCCGTTAGCACAGATACGCAGTATTTT
16 | TRBJ2-7 | NA | TRBV9 | TRBD2 | CASSVDPSGGHYEQYF | TGTGCCAGCAGCGTAGACCCTAGCGGAGGGCACTACGAGCAGTACTTC
13 | TRBJ2-2 | many | TRBV30 | NA | CAWRDWRTGELFF | TGTGCCTGGAGGGACTGGAGAACCGGGGAGCTGTTTTTT
15 | TRBJ2-7 | few | TRBV28 | TRBD1 | CASSLTGQGAYEQYF | TGTGCCAGCAGTTTAACCGGACAGGGGGCTTACGAGCAGTACTTC
13 | TRBJ1-1 | many | TRBV12-3/TRBV12-4 | TRBD1 | CASSLGAGGEAFF | TGTGCCAGCAGTTTAGGGGCAGGGGGCGAAGCTTTCTTT
16 | TRBJ2-3 | many | TRBV21-1 | NA | CASSYSPGQSTDTQYF | TGTGCCAGCAGTTACTCGCCGGGACAGAGCACAGATACGCAGTATTTT
15 | TRBJ1-1 | many | TRBV10-3 | TRBD1 | CAISESGTGVTEAFF | TGTGCCATCAGTGAGTCCGGGACAGGGGTTACTGAAGCTTTCTTT
14 | TRBJ2-7 | NA | TRBV5-1 | NA | CASSRGTATYEQYF | TGCGCCAGCAGCCGTGGGACCGCTACCTACGAGCAGTACTTC
11 | TRBJ2-1 | many | TRBV7-2 | NA | CASSLAPGFHF | TGTGCCAGCAGCTTAGCTCCGGGGTTTCATTTC
14 | TRBJ1-2 | NA | TRBV28 | NA | CASERAGYNYGYTF | TGTGCCAGCGAAAGGGCTGGTTATAACTATGGCTACACCTTC
17 | TRBJ2-7 | NA | TRBV7-9 | TRBD2 | CASSPGLAGEFWDEQYF | TGTGCCAGCAGCCCAGGACTAGCGGGAGAATTCTGGGACGAGCAGTACTTC
12 | TRBJ1-3 | NA | TRBV29-1 | NA | CSVGNSGNTIYF | TGCAGCGTAGGGAACTCTGGAAACACCATATATTTT
13 | TRBJ1-1 | many | TRBV7-2 | NA | CASSSTRNTEAFF | TGTGCCAGCAGCTCGACACGGAACACTGAAGCTTTCTTT
12 | TRBJ1-1 | NA | TRBV6-1 | NA | CASREGYTEAFF | TGTGCCAGCAGGGAGGGATACACTGAAGCTTTCTTT